This TCR beta chain was observed in a study of cytomegalovirus exposure and HLA in healthy donors. Regarding the study as a whole: In a later analysis, V- and J-gene trimming of beta chains associated with a DCLRE1C missense variant, replicated independently.

Concerning this clone: The antigen is undetermined.

Germline V gene data show CDR1 as DFQATT and CDR2 as SNEGSKA (reference sequence). This CDR3 contains 11 residues. Trimming stripped 3 bases from V and 8 bases from J, with 8 bases between. The PCR contained 60 Vbeta and 13 Jbeta primers. Assay used: immunoSEQ multiplex PCR; TCRdb lists only in-frame clones, some missing. Of 30,000 to 40,000 clones listed, about nine tenths are singletons. The clonotype was recovered from a woman aged 40 to 50 in good health and CMV-seropositive. The rearrangement joins TRBV20-1 to TRBJ2-1; D might be TRBD2 (5 bases). Sequencing was performed on PBMCs. CDR3: CSASPGDEQFF. The CDR3 bases are TGCAGTGCTAGTCCCGGGGATGAGCAGTTCTTC.